The clone carrying this TCR beta chain was counted a few times. Its antigen remains unidentified. Germline V CDR1 and CDR2: MGHRA, YSYEKL. The germline V and J ends were trimmed by 1 base and 4 bases, with 11 bases remaining between them. The CDR3 loop spans 15 amino acids. This specimen belongs to a study of T cell repertoires in cytomegalovirus infection. Regarding the study as a whole: HLA-C-restricted CMV-specific TCR beta clonotypes prevailed in the ex vivo response. CMV carriers having the relevant HLA were flagged by cumulative public TCR beta family frequency.

TCRdb re-analysed the reads in MiXCR, keeping a single row per CDR3 protein. The data hold 100,000 to 150,000 distinct CDR3 sequences, with 20% to 30% observed a single time. The chain employs TRBV4-1 and TRBJ1-3; D remains ambiguous. The TCR originated in a human donor in good health (CMV status not recorded). Some clones in this sample may be carry-over from other donors' samples. Sequenced sample: PBMCs, sequenced either directly or after in vitro stimulation (not recorded which). The CDR3 protein is CASSQVTIGGNTIYF. The CDR3, as DNA: TGCGCCAGCAGCCAAGTTACAATTGGAGGAAACACCATATATTTT.